This is a list of T cell receptor beta chains from one sample in a study of ipilimumab plus nivolumab after autologous stem cell transplantation. TCRdb's table, derived via immunoSEQ multiplex PCR, lists solely in-frame clones and lacks some. Of around 3,500 clones in the sample, roughly nine tenths were seen once. Sequenced material: PBMCs, taken in a trial of ipilimumab plus nivolumab as post-transplant consolidation. The receptors come from a male donor with multiple myeloma. The CDR3 runs from the conserved cysteine through the conserved F or W. D genes are given only for firm matches.

CDR3: CAWSRQGPNQPQHF; DNA: TGTGCCTGGAGTCGACAGGGACCCAATCAGCCCCAGCATTTT; V: TRBV30; D: TRBD1; J: TRBJ1-5
CDR3: CASSVGGTVAYEQYF; DNA: TGTGCCAGCAGCGTAGGGGGGACCGTTGCCTACGAGCAGTACTTC; V: TRBV9; D: .; J: TRBJ2-7
CDR3: CASSLEANSYEQYF; DNA: TGCGCCAGCAGCTTGGAGGCAAACTCCTACGAGCAGTACTTC; V: TRBV5-1; D: .; J: TRBJ2-7
CDR3: CASRENNSPLHF; DNA: TGTGCCAGCAGGGAAAATAATTCACCCCTCCACTTT; V: TRBV2; D: .; J: TRBJ1-6
CDR3: CASRREGSYNEQFF; DNA: TGTGCCAGTAGACGGGAGGGCTCCTACAATGAGCAGTTCTTC; V: TRBV19; D: TRBD2; J: TRBJ2-1
CDR3: CASSLYPDRGGGYTF; DNA: TGTGCCAGCAGTTTATACCCGGACAGGGGTGGCGGCTACACCTTC; V: TRBV27; D: TRBD1; J: TRBJ1-2
CDR3: CASSFVGSTDTQYF; DNA: TGTGCCAGCAGTTTTGTGGGGAGCACAGATACGCAGTATTTT; V: TRBV27; D: .; J: TRBJ2-3
CDR3: CASSPWGGTTYGYTF; DNA: TGTGCCAGCAGTCCCTGGGGGGGTACCACCTATGGCTACACCTTC; V: TRBV6-1; D: .; J: TRBJ1-2
CDR3: CASKGAEQETQYF; DNA: TGTGCCAGCAAGGGGGCAGAACAAGAGACCCAGTACTTC; V: TRBV6-4; D: TRBD1; J: TRBJ2-5
CDR3: CASRHSGRGEQFF; DNA: TGTGCCAGCAGACATAGCGGGAGGGGAGAGCAGTTCTTC; V: TRBV14; D: TRBD2; J: TRBJ2-1
CDR3: CASSEGFRGGYTF; DNA: TGTGCCAGCAGTGAGGGCTTTCGAGGTGGCTACACCTTC; V: TRBV28; D: .; J: TRBJ1-2
CDR3: CSATTGQETQYF; DNA: TGCAGCGCAACGACAGGACAAGAGACCCAGTACTTC; V: TRBV29-1; D: .; J: TRBJ2-5
CDR3: CASSDRDSRETQYF; DNA: TGCGCCAGCAGTGACCGGGACAGTCGGGAGACCCAGTACTTC; V: TRBV10-1; D: TRBD1; J: TRBJ2-5